This section outlines one TCR beta chain sequence together with its context. The data belong to a study of shared clonotypes between healthy human individuals. The CDR3 length is 14 residues. J was trimmed by 2 bases and V by 4 bases; bases with no gene match: 4. Germline V CDR1 and CDR2: SGHAT, FQNNGV. Naive-designated CD8 cells lacked CD45RO, were positively enriched for CCR7, and omitted terminally differentiated effector memory CD45RA+ cells. Clones were sequenced by immunoSEQ multiplex PCR, and TCRdb holds only the in-frame ones, with some missing. Of 2 million to 2.5 million clones listed, about 95% are singletons.

This receptor was identified in a man aged 18-30 years in good health. Input material: naive CD8+ T cells sorted from blood. The chain recombines TRBV11-2 with TRBJ1-2; 7 nucleotides match TRBD1. CDR3 amino acids: CASSSGTANYGYTF. For the CDR3, the DNA is TGTGCCAGCAGCTCTGGGACAGCGAACTATGGCTACACCTTC.